This T cell receptor beta chain originates from a study of T cells in Graves' hyperthyroidism and ophthalmopathy. Graves' hyperthyroidism qualified as stable when ophthalmopathy did not progress within 18 months. Exclusion criteria comprised uncontrolled infection, other autoimmune disease, pregnancy or lactation. PBMCs came from more than 9.5 ml fresh peripheral blood. V was trimmed by 0 bases and J by 5 bases, leaving 10 bases between them. This CDR3 spans 14 amino acids. Looked up from germline, CDR1 is SGHTA and CDR2 is FQGNSA. Template material for amplifying TCR beta CDR3 regions consisted of RNA transcripts. The primer set for the first-round RT-PCR of the TCR CDR3 was HTBI. TCRdb analysed the multiplex PCR reads with MiXCR anew, one entry per CDR3 protein. Found here are around 520,000 distinct CDR3 sequences, approximately 15% of them singletons; the top ten hold around 17%. This clonotype was seen many times. What it binds is unknown.

Study-level findings and limits: Most thyroid clonotypes expanded above 0.001 were also detected in blood.

Sequencing was done on a sample of blood. This chain uses TRBV7-2 with TRBJ1-1; TRBD1 might be the D (5 bases). This receptor was taken from a young woman with Graves' hyperthyroidism. As DNA, the CDR3 is TGTGCCAGCAGCTTAGCGGGGGTTCAGACTGAAGCTTTCTTT. Its translation is CASSLAGVQTEAFF.